This T cell receptor beta chain stems from a study of blood T cells in healthy people across ages. Study-wide findings and caveats: Investigators viewed diversity estimates from one million T cells as underestimates, the study reported.

Next came a second PCR, run for roughly 6 to 11 cycles, which used a sample-barcoded 5' primer along with a J-beta primer mix. TCRdb analysed the 5' RACE reads with MiXCR anew, one entry per CDR3 protein. The repertoire holds some 1,000,000 distinct CDR3 sequences, with approximately 25% as singletons. In its sample, this clonotype was seen a few times. Its antigen is currently unknown. This CDR3 has 14 residues. J gave up 1 base and V 5 bases, and 5 bases lay outside the gene matches. From germline, CDR1 is DFQATT and CDR2 SNEGSKA (reference sequence). This same sample was also taken into another study, of T cells of mothers and their children.

The chain is built from TRBV20-1 and TRBJ2-5, with 9 bases lining up with TRBD2. The sequence came from a girl aged 2-9 years in good health. Material for sequencing was blood. Here the CDR3 DNA reads TGCAGTGCTTCCCTGACTAGCGGCCAAGAGACCCAGTACTTC. This translates into CSASLTSGQETQYF.